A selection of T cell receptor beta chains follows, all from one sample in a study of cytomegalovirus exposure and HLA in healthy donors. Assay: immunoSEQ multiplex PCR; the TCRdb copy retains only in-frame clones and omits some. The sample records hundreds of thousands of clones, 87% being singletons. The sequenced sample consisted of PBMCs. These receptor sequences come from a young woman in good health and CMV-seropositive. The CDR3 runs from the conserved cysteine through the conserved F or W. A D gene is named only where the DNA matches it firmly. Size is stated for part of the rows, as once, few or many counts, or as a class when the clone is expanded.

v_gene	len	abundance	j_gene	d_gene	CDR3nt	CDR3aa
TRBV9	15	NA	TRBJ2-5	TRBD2	TGTGCCAGCAGCGCCGGGACTACCTCACAAGAGACCCAGTACTTC	CASSAGTTSQETQYF
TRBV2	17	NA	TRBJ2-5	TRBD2	TGTGCCAGCAGTTCTCGGACTAGCGGGAGGGCCCGGGAGACCCAGTACTTC	CASSSRTSGRARETQYF
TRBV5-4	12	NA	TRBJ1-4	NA	TGTGCCAGCAGCAGGGAAGGGGTTAAACTGTTTTTT	CASSREGVKLFF
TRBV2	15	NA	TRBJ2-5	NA	TGTGCCAGCAGTCGCGCGCCTCGGGGCCAAGAGACCCAGTACTTC	CASSRAPRGQETQYF
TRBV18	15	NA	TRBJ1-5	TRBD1	TGTGCCAGCTCACCACAGGACAGGGGTGATCAGCCCCAGCATTTT	CASSPQDRGDQPQHF
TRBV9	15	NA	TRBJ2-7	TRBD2	TGTGCCAGCAGCGTGGAGGCTAGCGGTACCTACGAGCAGTACTTC	CASSVEASGTYEQYF
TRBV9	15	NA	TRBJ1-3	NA	TGTGCCAGCAGCCCAGGGGATAGCTCTGGAAACACCATATATTTT	CASSPGDSSGNTIYF
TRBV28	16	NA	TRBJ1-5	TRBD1	TGTGCCAGCAGCTTAGACAGGGGAGCGATCAATCAGCCCCAGCATTTT	CASSLDRGAINQPQHF
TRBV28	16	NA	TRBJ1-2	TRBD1	TGTGCCAGCAGGTTACCGGGACAGGGGGACCTCCCCGGCTACACCTTC	CASRLPGQGDLPGYTF
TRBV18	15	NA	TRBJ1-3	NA	TGTGCCAGCTCACGGGGCAGGGCCTCTGGAAACACCATATATTTT	CASSRGRASGNTIYF
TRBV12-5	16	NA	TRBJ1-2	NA	TGTGCTAGTGGCCCTGGAGGCTGGCAGACTAACTATGGCTACACCTTC	CASGPGGWQTNYGYTF
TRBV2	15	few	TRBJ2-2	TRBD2	TGTGCCAGCAATCCGACTAGCGTGGGGACCGGGGAGCTGTTTTTT	CASNPTSVGTGELFF
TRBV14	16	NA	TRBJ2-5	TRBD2	TGTGCCAGCAGCCAAGAACTAGCGCCTGGGGTGCCATCCCAGTACTTC	CASSQELAPGVPSQYF
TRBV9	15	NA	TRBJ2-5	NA	TGTGCCAGCAGCGACCCCCGGCAGGGGCTAGAGACCCAGTACTTC	CASSDPRQGLETQYF
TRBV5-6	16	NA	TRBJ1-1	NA	TGTGCCAGCAGCTCTACCGTACAGGGCCCTAACACTGAAGCTTTCTTT	CASSSTVQGPNTEAFF
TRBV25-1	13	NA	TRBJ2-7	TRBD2	TGTGCCAGCAGTGAATACAGGGAGGGAGAGCAGTACTTC	CASSEYREGEQYF
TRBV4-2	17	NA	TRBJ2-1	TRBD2	TGTGCCAGCAGCCAAGATCAGTGGACTAGCGTGAACAATGAGCAGTTCTTC	CASSQDQWTSVNNEQFF
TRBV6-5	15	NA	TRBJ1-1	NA	TGTGCCAGCAGTTACGCGGGGCAGGGCACGACTGAAGCTTTCTTT	CASSYAGQGTTEAFF
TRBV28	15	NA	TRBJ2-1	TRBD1	TGTGCCAGCACCCCCAGTGGAAGGGGGCGGGATGAGCAGTTCTTC	CASTPSGRGRDEQFF
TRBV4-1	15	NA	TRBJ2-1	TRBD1	TGCGCCAGCAGCCAACTGGGACAGGGTTACAATGAGCAGTTCTTC	CASSQLGQGYNEQFF
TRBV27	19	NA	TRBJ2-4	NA	TGTGCCAGCAGTTTATCTTGCAGCGTGAGAATAGTAGCCAAAAACATTCAGTACTTC	CASSLSCSVRIVAKNIQYF
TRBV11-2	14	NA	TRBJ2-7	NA	TGTGCCAGCAGCCGGGCTGTGGGGCTATACGAGCAGTACTTC	CASSRAVGLYEQYF
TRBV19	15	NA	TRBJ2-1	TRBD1	TGTGCCAGTAGTATCTCCGGGACAGGTGGTAATGAGCAGTTCTTC	CASSISGTGGNEQFF
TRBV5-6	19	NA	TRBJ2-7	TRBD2	TGTGCCAGCAGTCCCTACGTCTTGGGACTAGCGGGAGGTCGGCCCGAGCAGTACTTC	CASSPYVLGLAGGRPEQYF
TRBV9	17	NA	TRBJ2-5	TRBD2	TGTGCCAGCAGCTTGACTAGCGGAACTCTTTTAGCGGGGACCCAGTACTTC	CASSLTSGTLLAGTQYF
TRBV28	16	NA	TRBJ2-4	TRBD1	TGTGCCAGCAATCTACAGGGGGGACTAGCCAAAAACATTCAGTACTTC	CASNLQGGLAKNIQYF
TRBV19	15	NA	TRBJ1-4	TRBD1	TGTGCCAGTAGTGACTTACAGGGGGCTGGTGAAAAACTGTTTTTT	CASSDLQGAGEKLFF
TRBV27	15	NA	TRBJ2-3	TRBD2	TGTGCCAGCAGTTTGGTGGGAGGGGTCCCAGATACGCAGTATTTT	CASSLVGGVPDTQYF
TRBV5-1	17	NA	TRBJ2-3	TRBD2	TGCGCCAGCAGCTTGTTACTAGCGGAGGCTAGCACAGATACGCAGTATTTT	CASSLLLAEASTDTQYF
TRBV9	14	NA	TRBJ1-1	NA	TGTGCCAGCAGCGTGGGAGTAACCAACACTGAAGCTTTCTTT	CASSVGVTNTEAFF
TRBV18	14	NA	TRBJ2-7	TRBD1	TGTGCCAGCTCACCGGACAGGGGCCCTTACGAGCAGTACTTC	CASSPDRGPYEQYF
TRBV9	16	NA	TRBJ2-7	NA	TGTGCCAGCAGCGTAGCGATCTCGGGATCGACCTACGAGCAGTACTTC	CASSVAISGSTYEQYF
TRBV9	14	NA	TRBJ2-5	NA	TGTGCCAGCAGCGTTTTAGCTAGTCAAGAGACCCAGTACTTC	CASSVLASQETQYF
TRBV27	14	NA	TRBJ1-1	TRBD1	TGTGCCAGCAGTTCGACGGACAGGGCCACTGAAGCTTTCTTT	CASSSTDRATEAFF
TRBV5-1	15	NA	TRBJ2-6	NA	TGCGCCAGCAGCTTGTTGGCCTCTGGGGCCAACGTCCTGACTTTC	CASSLLASGANVLTF
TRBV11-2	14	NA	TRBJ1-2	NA	TGTGCCAGCAGCCGGGGTGCGGGAAGCTATGGCTACACCTTC	CASSRGAGSYGYTF
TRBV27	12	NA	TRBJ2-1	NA	TGTGCCAGCAGTTTACCAGGGAATGAGCAGTTCTTC	CASSLPGNEQFF
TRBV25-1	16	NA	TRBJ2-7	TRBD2	TGTGCCAGCAGTGATATTCAGGGACTAGCGGCCTACGAGCAGTACTTC	CASSDIQGLAAYEQYF
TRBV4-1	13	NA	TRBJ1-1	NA	TGCGCCAGCAGCCGTCGGGGTCTTCCTGAAGCTTTCTTT	CASSRRGLPEAFF
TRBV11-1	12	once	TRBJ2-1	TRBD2	TGTGCCAGCAGTCGGGACTACCGCGAGGAGTTCTTC	CASSRDYREEFF
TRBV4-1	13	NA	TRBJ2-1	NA	TGCGCCAGCAGCCACCTAGGAGAGGGTGAGCAGTTCTTC	CASSHLGEGEQFF